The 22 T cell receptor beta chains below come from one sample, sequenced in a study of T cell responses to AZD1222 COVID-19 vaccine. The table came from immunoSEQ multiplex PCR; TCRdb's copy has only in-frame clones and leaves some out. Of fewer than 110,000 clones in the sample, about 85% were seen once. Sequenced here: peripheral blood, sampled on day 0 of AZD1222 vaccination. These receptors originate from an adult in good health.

The CDR3 region is CASSSSGGAGYNEQFF. CDR3 DNA: TGTGCCAGCAGTTCAAGCGGGGGGGCCGGGTACAATGAGCAGTTCTTC. The V and J genes are TRBV6-5 and TRBJ2-1; 10 bases are shared with TRBD2. After removal of 4 bases from V and 4 bases from J, the junction contained 7 bases not matched to a gene. CDR3 length: 16 residues. The germline CDR1 and CDR2 sequences are MNHEY and SVGAGI.

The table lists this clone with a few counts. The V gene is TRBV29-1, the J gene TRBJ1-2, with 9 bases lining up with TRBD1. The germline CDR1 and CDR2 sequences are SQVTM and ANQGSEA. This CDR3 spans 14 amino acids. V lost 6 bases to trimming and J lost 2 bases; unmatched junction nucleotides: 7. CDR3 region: CSVAPGQGNYGYTF. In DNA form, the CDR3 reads TGCAGCGTCGCCCCGGGACAGGGAAACTATGGCTACACCTTC.

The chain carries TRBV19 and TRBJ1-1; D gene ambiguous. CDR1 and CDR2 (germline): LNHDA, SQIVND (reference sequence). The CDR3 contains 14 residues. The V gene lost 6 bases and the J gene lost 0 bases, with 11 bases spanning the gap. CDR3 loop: CASSEGTLNTEAFF. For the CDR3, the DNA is TGTGCCAGTAGCGAGGGAACTTTGAACACTGAAGCTTTCTTT.

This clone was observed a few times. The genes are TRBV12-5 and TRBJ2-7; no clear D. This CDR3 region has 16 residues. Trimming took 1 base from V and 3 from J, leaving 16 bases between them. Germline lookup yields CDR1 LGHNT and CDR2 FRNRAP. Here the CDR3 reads CASGLALDGFFYEQYF. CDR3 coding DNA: TGTGCTAGTGGTTTGGCCTTGGACGGATTTTTCTACGAGCAGTACTTC.

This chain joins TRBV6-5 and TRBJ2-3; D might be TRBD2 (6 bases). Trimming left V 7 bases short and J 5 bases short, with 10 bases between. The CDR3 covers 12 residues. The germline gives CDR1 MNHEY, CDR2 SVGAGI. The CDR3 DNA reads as TGTGCCAGCACCGGAGGGCAAGATACGCAGTATTTT. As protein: CASTGGQDTQYF.

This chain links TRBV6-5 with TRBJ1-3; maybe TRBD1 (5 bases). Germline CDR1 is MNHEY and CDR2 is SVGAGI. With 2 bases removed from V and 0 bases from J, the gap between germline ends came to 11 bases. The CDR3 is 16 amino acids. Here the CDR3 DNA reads TGTGCCAGCAGTTACACCGACAGTAGCTCTGGAAACACCATATATTTT. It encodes CASSYTDSSSGNTIYF.

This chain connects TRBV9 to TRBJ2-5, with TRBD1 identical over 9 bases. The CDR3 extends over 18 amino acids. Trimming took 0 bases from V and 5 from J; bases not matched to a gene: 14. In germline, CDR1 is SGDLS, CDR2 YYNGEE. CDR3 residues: CASSVGDRAEGWGETQYF. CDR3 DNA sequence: TGTGCCAGCAGCGTAGGGGACAGGGCGGAGGGTTGGGGTGAGACCCAGTACTTC.

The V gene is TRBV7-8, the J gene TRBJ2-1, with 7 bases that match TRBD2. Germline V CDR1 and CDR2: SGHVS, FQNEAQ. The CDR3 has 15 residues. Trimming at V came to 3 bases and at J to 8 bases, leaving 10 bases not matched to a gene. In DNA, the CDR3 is TGTGCCAGCAGCTTGGGCTATAGCGGGCTTGATGAGCAGTTCTTC. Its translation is CASSLGYSGLDEQFF.

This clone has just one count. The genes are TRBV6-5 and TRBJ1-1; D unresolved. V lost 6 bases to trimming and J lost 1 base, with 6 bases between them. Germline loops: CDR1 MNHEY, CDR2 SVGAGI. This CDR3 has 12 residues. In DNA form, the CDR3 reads TGTGCCAGCAGGGAGGGGAACACTGAAGCTTTCTTT. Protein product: CASREGNTEAFF.

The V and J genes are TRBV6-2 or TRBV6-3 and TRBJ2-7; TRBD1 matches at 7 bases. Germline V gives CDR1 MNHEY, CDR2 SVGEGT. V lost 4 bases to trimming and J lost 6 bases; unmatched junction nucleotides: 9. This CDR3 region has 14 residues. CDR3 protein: CASSLQGLTGEQYF. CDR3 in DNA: TGTGCCAGCAGTTTACAGGGGTTAACGGGCGAGCAGTACTTC.

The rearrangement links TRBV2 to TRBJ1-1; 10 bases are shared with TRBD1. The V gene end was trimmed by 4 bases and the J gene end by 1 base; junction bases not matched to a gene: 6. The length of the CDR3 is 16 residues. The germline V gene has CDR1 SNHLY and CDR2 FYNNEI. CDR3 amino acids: CASSARDRGQNTEAFF. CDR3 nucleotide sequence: TGTGCCAGCAGTGCCCGGGACAGGGGCCAGAACACTGAAGCTTTCTTT.

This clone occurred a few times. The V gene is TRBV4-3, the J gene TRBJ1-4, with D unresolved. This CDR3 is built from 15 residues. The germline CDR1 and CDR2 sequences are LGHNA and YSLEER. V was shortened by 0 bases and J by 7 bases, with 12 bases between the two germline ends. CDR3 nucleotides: TGCGCCAGCAGCCAAGATCGGGCCTCGGGTGAAAAACTGTTTTTT. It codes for CASSQDRASGEKLFF.

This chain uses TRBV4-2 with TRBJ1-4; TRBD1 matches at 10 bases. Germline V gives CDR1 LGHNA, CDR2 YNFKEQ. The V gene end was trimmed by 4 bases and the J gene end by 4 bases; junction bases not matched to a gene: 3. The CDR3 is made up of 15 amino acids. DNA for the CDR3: TGTGCCAGCAGCCCCGGGACAGGGGATAATGAAAAACTGTTTTTT. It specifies CASSPGTGDNEKLFF.

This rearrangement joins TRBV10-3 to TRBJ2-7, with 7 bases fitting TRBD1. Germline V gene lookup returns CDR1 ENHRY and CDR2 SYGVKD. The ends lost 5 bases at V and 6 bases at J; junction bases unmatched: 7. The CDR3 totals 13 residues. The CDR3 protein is CAISWTGNGEQYF. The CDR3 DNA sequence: TGTGCCATCAGTTGGACAGGTAACGGCGAGCAGTACTTC.

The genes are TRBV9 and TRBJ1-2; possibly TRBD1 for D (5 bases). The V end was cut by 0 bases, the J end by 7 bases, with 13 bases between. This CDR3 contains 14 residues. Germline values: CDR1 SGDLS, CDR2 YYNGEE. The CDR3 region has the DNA TGTGCCAGCAGCGTAGAGTTCTCAGGGCCTGGCTACACCTTC. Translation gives CASSVEFSGPGYTF.

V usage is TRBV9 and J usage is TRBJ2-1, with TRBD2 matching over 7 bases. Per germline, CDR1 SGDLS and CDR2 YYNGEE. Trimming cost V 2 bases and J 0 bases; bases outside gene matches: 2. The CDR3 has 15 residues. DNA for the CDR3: TGTGCCAGCAGCGTTACTAGCGACTCCTACAATGAGCAGTTCTTC. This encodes CASSVTSDSYNEQFF.

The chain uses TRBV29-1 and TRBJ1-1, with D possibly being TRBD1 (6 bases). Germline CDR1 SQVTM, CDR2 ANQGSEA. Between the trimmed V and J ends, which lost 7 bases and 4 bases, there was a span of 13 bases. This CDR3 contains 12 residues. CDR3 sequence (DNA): TGCAGCGGACTACAGGGACCCACTGAAGCTTTCTTT. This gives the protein CSGLQGPTEAFF.

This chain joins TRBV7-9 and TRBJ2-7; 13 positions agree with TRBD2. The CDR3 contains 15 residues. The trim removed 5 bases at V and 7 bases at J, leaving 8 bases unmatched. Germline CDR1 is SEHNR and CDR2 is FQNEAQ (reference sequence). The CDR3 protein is CASSPVLAGGWEQYF. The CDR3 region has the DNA TGTGCCAGCAGCCCCGTACTAGCGGGAGGGTGGGAGCAGTACTTC.

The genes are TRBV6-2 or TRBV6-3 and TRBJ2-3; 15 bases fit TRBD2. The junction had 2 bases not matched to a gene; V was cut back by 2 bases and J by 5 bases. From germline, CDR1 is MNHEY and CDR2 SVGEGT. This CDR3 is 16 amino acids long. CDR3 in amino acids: CASSYGTSGGLDTQYF. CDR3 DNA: TGTGCCAGCAGTTACGGGACTAGCGGGGGGCTAGATACGCAGTATTTT.

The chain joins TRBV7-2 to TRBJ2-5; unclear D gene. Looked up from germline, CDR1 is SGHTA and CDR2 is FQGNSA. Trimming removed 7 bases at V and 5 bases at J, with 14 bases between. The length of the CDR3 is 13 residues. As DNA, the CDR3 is TGTGCCAGCACCAAATTTACCGGGGAGACCCAGTACTTC. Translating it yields CASTKFTGETQYF.

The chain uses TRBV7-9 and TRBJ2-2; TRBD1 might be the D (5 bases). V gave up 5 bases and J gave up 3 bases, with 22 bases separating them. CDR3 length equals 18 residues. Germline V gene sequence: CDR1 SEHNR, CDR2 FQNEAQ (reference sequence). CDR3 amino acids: CASSPKARQLGDTGELFF. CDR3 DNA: TGTGCCAGCAGCCCTAAGGCCCGGCAGTTAGGGGACACCGGGGAGCTGTTTTTT. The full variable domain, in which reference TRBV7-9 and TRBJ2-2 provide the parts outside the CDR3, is DTGVSQNPRHKITKRGQNVTFRCDPISEHNRLYWYRQTLGQGPEFLTYFQNEAQLEKSRLLSDRFSAERPKGSFSTLEIQRTEQGDSAMYLCASSPKARQLGDTGELFFGEGSRLTVL.

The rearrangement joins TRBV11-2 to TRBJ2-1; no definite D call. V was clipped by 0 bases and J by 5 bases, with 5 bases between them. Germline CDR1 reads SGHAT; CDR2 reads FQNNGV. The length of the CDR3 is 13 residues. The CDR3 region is CASSLELHNEQFF. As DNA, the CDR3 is TGTGCCAGCAGCTTAGAACTCCACAATGAGCAGTTCTTC.